This TCR beta chain was profiled in a study of PD-1 blockade in classical Hodgkin lymphoma. Points from the study as a whole: Individuals initiating nivolumab under 1 year after ASCT were excluded.

Here immunoSEQ multiplex PCR was the method, and the copy in TCRdb shows in-frame clones only, minus some. The sample lists about 13,000 clones, around 86% occurring once. Germline assignment: CDR1 SGDLS and CDR2 YYNGEE. CDR3 length equals 16 residues. V lost 2 bases to trimming and J lost 2 bases, with 15 bases between them. Each patient's relapse followed autologous stem cell transplantation, and brentuximab vedotin exposure varied. Patients had relapsed/refractory classical Hodgkin lymphoma with complete response, partial response or progressive disease as best response. Notes on this clone: The antigen is unknown.

The source was peripheral blood mononuclear cells (PBMCs), collected at baseline. The clonotype was recovered from a human donor with classical Hodgkin lymphoma. The V call is TRBV9, the J call TRBJ2-3; D might be TRBD2 (6 bases). Written as DNA, the CDR3 is TGTGCCAGCAGCGTGGCTCTAGGCGGGGTCACAGATACGCAGTATTTT. This codes for CASSVALGGVTDTQYF.